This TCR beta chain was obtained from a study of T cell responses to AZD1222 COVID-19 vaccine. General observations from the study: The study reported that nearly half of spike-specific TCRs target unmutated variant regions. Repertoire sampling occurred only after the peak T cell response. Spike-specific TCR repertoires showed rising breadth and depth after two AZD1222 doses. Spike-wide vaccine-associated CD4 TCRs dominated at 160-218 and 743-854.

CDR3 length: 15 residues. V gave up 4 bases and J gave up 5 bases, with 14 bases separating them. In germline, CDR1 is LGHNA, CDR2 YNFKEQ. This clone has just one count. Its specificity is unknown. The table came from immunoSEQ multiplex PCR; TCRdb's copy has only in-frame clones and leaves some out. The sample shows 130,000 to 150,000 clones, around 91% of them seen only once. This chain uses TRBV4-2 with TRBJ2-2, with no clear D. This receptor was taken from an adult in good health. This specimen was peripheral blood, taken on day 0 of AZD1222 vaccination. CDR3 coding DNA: TGTGCCAGCAGCCTCACTGGGCTGGGTACCGGGGAGCTGTTTTTT. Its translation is CASSLTGLGTGELFF.